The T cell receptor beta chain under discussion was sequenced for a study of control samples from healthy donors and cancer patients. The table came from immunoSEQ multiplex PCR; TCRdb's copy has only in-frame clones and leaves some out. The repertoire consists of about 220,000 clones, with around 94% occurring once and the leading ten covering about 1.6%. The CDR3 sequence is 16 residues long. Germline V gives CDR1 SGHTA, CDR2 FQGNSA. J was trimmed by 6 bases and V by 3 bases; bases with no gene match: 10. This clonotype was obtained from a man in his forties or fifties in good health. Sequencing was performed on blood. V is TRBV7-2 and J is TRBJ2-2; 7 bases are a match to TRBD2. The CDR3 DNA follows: TGTGCCAGCAGCTTGGGGGGGACTACGATTCCCGGGGAGCTGTTTTTT. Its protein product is CASSLGGTTIPGELFF.